This T cell receptor beta chain was identified in a study of T cells expressing NK-cell markers. Study in general: Investigators obtained TCR beta repertoires from sorted CD3+CD56+NKG2C+, CD3+CD56+NKG2C- and CD3+CD56-NKG2C+ T cells.

Findings and caveats of the study: Several donors' CD3+CD56-NKG2C+ cells were dominated by the same clonotypes.

On this clonotype: Its antigen is not identified.

The length of the CDR3 is 14 residues. CDR1 and CDR2 (germline): PRHDT, FYEKMQ (reference sequence). Each CDR3 protein gets one entry in TCRdb, which reprocessed the 5' RACE reads and gives no DNA. Its table lists about 440,000 distinct CDR3 sequences. Sequenced: blood T cells: a sorted CD56 or NKG2C T cell subset, CD4+ or CD8+ T cells, or bulk PBMC T cells (not recorded which). This receptor was obtained from a woman between 18 and 70 years old in good health. The V call is TRBV13, the J call TRBJ2-6. The CDR3 here is CASSFSAGANVLTF.